This T cell receptor beta chain appears in the sequencing data of a study of blood T cell repertoires in COVID-19. Germline CDR1 and CDR2: SGHTA and FQGNSA. V trimming: 1 base; J trimming: 5 bases; junction bases outside the gene matches: 5. The CDR3 extends over 17 amino acids. The repertoire was sequenced with immunoSEQ multiplex PCR; TCRdb's copy has only in-frame clones and lacks some. The sample holds about 210,000 clones, approximately 75% seen once. This chain connects TRBV7-2 to TRBJ2-5, with 15 positions matching TRBD2. The clonotype was recovered from a man aged 35-49 years who had recovered from COVID-19. Sequencing was carried out using PBMCs or T cells enriched from blood (not recorded which). The CDR3 reads CASSLGTSGGAGETQYF. The CDR3 DNA is TGTGCCAGCAGCTTAGGGACTAGCGGGGGGGCCGGGGAGACCCAGTACTTC.